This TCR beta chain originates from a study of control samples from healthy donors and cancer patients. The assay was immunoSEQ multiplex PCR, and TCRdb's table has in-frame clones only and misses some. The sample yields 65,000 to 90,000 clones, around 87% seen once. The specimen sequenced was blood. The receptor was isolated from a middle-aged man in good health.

The CDR3 DNA follows: TGTGCCAGTAGGGACAGGGGCCGGGCAACTAATGAAAAACTGTTTTTT. This translates into CASRDRGRATNEKLFF. This rearrangement joins TRBV19 to TRBJ1-4, with TRBD1 identical over 9 bases. V dropped 6 bases and J dropped 0; count of bases not matched to a gene: 5. In germline, CDR1 is LNHDA, CDR2 SQIVND (reference sequence). The CDR3 spans 16 residues.